This TCR beta chain was captured by sequencing in a study of type 1 and type 2 diabetes patients. Study context: Samples came from type 1 diabetic, type 2 diabetic or nondiabetic people, recruited in China. Sequencing for the whole study yielded more than 15 million paired-end reads.

V was shortened by 5 bases and J by 9 bases, with 23 bases between the two germline ends. CDR1 and CDR2 from the germline V gene are SGHTA and FQGTGA. This CDR3 region has 16 residues. Genomic DNA was the PCR template. A primer set of 30 forward and 13 reverse primers amplified the CDR3. TCRdb used MiXCR to reprocess the multiplex PCR reads, holding one entry per CDR3 protein. The repertoire has about 270,000 distinct CDR3 sequences, more than 45% of them found once; the top ten carry approximately 14%. Anyone with other autoimmune disease or infection in the prior four weeks was excluded. Study observations and caveats: V and J gene usage correlated at approximately 0.97 between type 2 diabetes and control samples.

Comments on this clonotype: What it binds is unknown.

The chain combines TRBV7-3 with TRBJ2-1; maybe TRBD1 (9 bases). Input material: peripheral blood mononuclear cells (PBMCs). The clonotype was recovered from a man aged 18 to 29 with type 2 diabetes. The CDR3 spells CASSPQGAGGWSEQFF. The CDR3 DNA is TGTGCCAGCAGCCCACAGGGGGCGGGGGGATGGAGTGAGCAGTTCTTC.